This passage covers 4 T cell receptor beta chains from one sample sequenced in a study of T-cell reconstitution after alpha-beta-depleted transplantation in children. Preparing the TCRbeta library involved the use of unique molecular identifiers. TCRdb processed the PCR reads anew with MiXCR; each CDR3 protein has one entry. Of 350,000 to 500,000 distinct CDR3 sequences listed, over 40% are singletons. Source: PBMCs, taken before TCRalphabeta/CD19-depleted stem cell transplant. The receptors shown here come from a girl between 2 and 10 years old with aplastic anemia, due to receive a stem cell transplant.

The rearrangement uses TRBV7-9 and TRBJ2-7; 7 bases fit TRBD2. The germline V gene encodes CDR1 SEHNR and CDR2 FQNEAQ (reference sequence). The J segment lost 3 bases and the V segment lost 3 bases, leaving 5 bases of the junction unmatched. The CDR3 is made up of 14 amino acids. The CDR3 loop reads CASSFLGGNYEQYF. CDR3 in DNA: TGTGCCAGCAGCTTCCTCGGGGGGAACTACGAGCAGTACTTC.

Written as DNA, the CDR3 is TGTGCCAGCAGTGAGGGGGGGAGGCAAGGACAGCCCCAGCATTTT. Translated, it gives CASSEGGRQGQPQHF. This rearrangement joins TRBV6-1 to TRBJ1-5; D perhaps matches TRBD1 (5 bases). This CDR3 comprises 15 residues. The germline gives CDR1 MNHNS, CDR2 SASEGT. V shed 3 bases and J shed 7 bases, with 16 bases lying between them.

CDR3: CAISERGGTSTDTQYF. The CDR3 DNA is TGTGCCATCAGTGAGCGCGGGGGCACTAGCACAGATACGCAGTATTTT. The chain joins TRBV10-3 to TRBJ2-3; a weak D match, TRBD2 (7 bases). The CDR3 runs to 16 residues. Trimming took 2 bases from V and 0 from J, leaving 12 bases between them. Germline lookup yields CDR1 ENHRY and CDR2 SYGVKD.

The J gene is TRBJ2-3, the V gene TRBV29-1; D gene unclear. Germline CDR1 is SQVTM and CDR2 is ANQGSEA. CDR3 length equals 12 residues. Trimming cost V 3 bases and J 2 bases, with 6 bases left between them. In nucleotides, the CDR3 is TGCAGCGTTGACCGATACACAGATACGCAGTATTTT. Protein sequence: CSVDRYTDTQYF.